The 21 T cell receptor beta chains given below trace back to one sample, sequenced in a study of T cells after yellow fever vaccination. Each CDR3 protein gets one entry after TCRdb re-called the 5' RACE reads with MiXCR. The repertoire holds 200,000 or so distinct CDR3 sequences, with over 6.5% as singletons. The sequences come from CD4+ T cells sorted from PBMCs, collected on the day of the yellow fever booster vaccination. Every receptor here comes from a man aged 25 to 40 who received the YFV17D yellow fever vaccine.

Written as DNA, the CDR3 is TGTGCCAGCAGCGGGACTAGCGGGGGAGTCAGGTTTGGGGCCAACGTCCTGACTTTC. Protein sequence: CASSGTSGGVRFGANVLTF. V is TRBV6-2 or TRBV6-3 and J is TRBJ2-6, with 14 bases that match TRBD2. The CDR3 consists of 19 residues. The trim removed 6 bases at V and 3 bases at J, leaving 10 bases unmatched. CDR1 and CDR2 from the germline V gene are MNHEY and SVGEGT.

A note on this clonotype: Being one base from a much bigger clone, this may be a read error. The chain joins TRBV24-1 to TRBJ2-1; D possibly corresponds to TRBD2 (6 bases). This CDR3 spans 17 amino acids. Germline lookup yields CDR1 KGHDR and CDR2 SFDVKD. V gave up 5 bases and J gave up 3 bases, with 19 bases separating them. CDR3 DNA: TGTGCCACCAGTGGAATTAGCAGGAGGGCCAGCTACAATGAGCAGTTCTTC. Residues: CATSGISRRASYNEQFF.

The chain carries TRBV29-1 and TRBJ1-5; D gene ambiguous. In germline, CDR1 is SQVTM, CDR2 ANQGSEA. This CDR3 contains 13 residues. V was cut by 4 bases and J by 0 bases, with 7 bases left in between. For the CDR3, the DNA is TGCAGCGTTGCCGAGTATAGCAATCAGCCCCAGCATTTT. This encodes CSVAEYSNQPQHF.

The V and J genes are TRBV20-1 and TRBJ1-5; D not certain. The V end lost 5 bases, the J end lost 6 bases, and 11 bases lay between the germline ends. Germline CDR1 and CDR2: DFQATT and SNEGSKA (reference sequence). This CDR3 is built from 12 residues. The CDR3 DNA reads as TGCAGTGCTCTTTCCTGGGGTCAGCCCCAGCATTTT. Amino acids: CSALSWGQPQHF.

This clonotype was seen many times. The chain employs TRBV3-1 and TRBJ2-5, with D possibly TRBD1 on 6 matching bases. With 2 bases removed from V and 3 bases from J, the gap between germline ends came to 10 bases. The CDR3 runs to 14 residues. The germline gives CDR1 LGHDT, CDR2 YNNKEL (reference sequence). The CDR3: CASSQQGRKETQYF. The DNA for the CDR3 is TGTGCCAGCAGCCAACAGGGGCGGAAAGAGACCCAGTACTTC.

In this sample, this clonotype turned up a few times. This sequence joins TRBV27 and TRBJ2-5; D gene uncertain. V was clipped by 4 bases and J by 1 base, with 19 bases between them. Germline CDR1 and CDR2: MNHEY and SMNVEV (reference sequence). The CDR3 is made up of 17 amino acids. The CDR3 DNA reads TGTGCCAGCAGTTCGAGCTTCGTGACGGATTCCCAAGAGACCCAGTACTTC. This gives the protein CASSSSFVTDSQETQYF.

In this sample, this clonotype turned up many times. CDR3 in DNA: TGTGCCAGCAGTTTACCGAGCTCCTACGAGCAGTACTTC. Its protein product is CASSLPSSYEQYF. The V gene is TRBV12-3 or TRBV12-4, the J gene TRBJ2-7; no definite D call. V was trimmed by 2 bases and J by 0 bases, leaving 5 bases between them. This CDR3 is built from 13 residues.

This clonotype was counted between two and nine times. The chain joins TRBV7-9 to TRBJ2-2; the D gene is possibly TRBD2 (6 bases). CDR1 and CDR2 from the germline V gene are SEHNR and FQNEAQ (reference sequence). The CDR3 consists of 16 residues. V gave up 5 bases and J gave up 7 bases, with 20 bases separating them. CDR3 bases: TGTGCCAGCAGCACTGCGACCGGGATCGGGGGCGGGGAGCTGTTTTTT. Its protein is CASSTATGIGGGELFF.

This clonotype occurred a few times. This chain connects TRBV9 to TRBJ2-1; 7 bases match TRBD2. Germline V lookup: CDR1 SGDLS, CDR2 YYNGEE. Unmatched junction bases numbered 4, after V lost 1 base and J lost 0 bases. This CDR3 region has 16 residues. This CDR3 reads CASSVTERDSYNEQFF. CDR3 in DNA: TGTGCCAGCAGCGTAACCGAGCGGGACTCCTACAATGAGCAGTTCTTC.

Ten or more counts support this clonotype. The chain has TRBV28 and TRBJ2-4; possibly TRBD1 for D (5 bases). CDR3 length equals 13 residues. The germline V gene has CDR1 MDHEN and CDR2 SYDVKM. Trimming took 6 bases from V and 6 from J, leaving 12 bases between them. In DNA, the CDR3 is TGTGCCAGCAGAGACAGAGCGAGAAACATTCAGTACTTC. Its translation is CASRDRARNIQYF.

In its sample, this clonotype was seen a few times. The chain combines TRBV6-5 with TRBJ2-1, with 13 positions matching TRBD2. The CDR3 runs 20 residues. Germline assignment: CDR1 MNHEY and CDR2 SVGAGI. V was pared by 2 bases and J by 5 bases, with 15 bases of the junction left unmatched. CDR3 DNA: TGTGCCAGCAGTTACGGTCGAGTACGGACTAGCGGGAGATCGGACAATGAGCAGTTCTTC. This codes for CASSYGRVRTSGRSDNEQFF.

This clonotype occurred many times. The chain uses TRBV7-2 and TRBJ2-6; D uncertain. The CDR3 length is 16 residues. Trimming cost V 3 bases and J 2 bases, with 11 bases left between them. The germline CDR1 and CDR2 sequences are SGHTA and FQGNSA. Written as DNA, the CDR3 is TGTGCCAGCAGCTTTTATGGGCTGGCTGGGGCCAACGTCCTGACTTTC. Encoded protein: CASSFYGLAGANVLTF.

The gene calls are TRBV20-1 and TRBJ2-3, with a possible D match to TRBD1 (6 bases). The CDR3 loop spans 13 amino acids. Germline-derived CDR1 and CDR2 are DFQATT and SNEGSKA (reference sequence). The ends were cut back, 8 bases at V and 0 bases at J, with 12 bases in the middle. The CDR3 DNA follows: TGCAGTACCAGACAGGCTAGCACAGATACGCAGTATTTT. Translation: CSTRQASTDTQYF.

The sample holds a few counts of this clonotype. This chain links TRBV20-1 with TRBJ2-1, with D possibly TRBD2 on 5 matching bases. Germline CDR1 is DFQATT and CDR2 is SNEGSKA (reference sequence). The CDR3 totals 14 residues. V was shortened by 0 bases and J by 8 bases, with 14 bases between the two germline ends. CDR3 in DNA: TGCAGTGCTAGAGATCCCCGGACTCTCGATGAGCAGTTCTTC. Its protein product is CSARDPRTLDEQFF.

This clonotype appeared many times. This chain joins TRBV11-2 and TRBJ2-2; D call uncertain. Trimming stripped 1 base from V and 6 bases from J, with 3 bases between. The CDR3 is 12 residues long. Germline CDR1 SGHAT, CDR2 FQNNGV. CDR3 residues: CASSLVAGELFF. CDR3 nucleotides: TGTGCCAGCAGCTTAGTAGCCGGGGAGCTGTTTTTT.

This clonotype showed up many times. The chain employs TRBV12-3 or TRBV12-4 and TRBJ1-1, with TRBD1 matching 7 bases. CDR3 length: 13 amino acids. The trim removed 1 base at V and 7 bases at J, leaving 3 bases unmatched. CDR3 protein: CASSLDRGYEAFF. CDR3 coding DNA: TGTGCCAGCAGTTTAGACAGGGGTTATGAAGCTTTCTTT.

V is TRBV19 and J is TRBJ1-1, with D hard to call. The CDR3 is 13 residues long. Trimming stripped 3 bases from V and 1 base from J, with 6 bases between. Germline CDR1 reads LNHDA; CDR2 reads SQIVND (reference sequence). In DNA, the CDR3 is TGTGCCAGTAGTATGAAAGGGAACACTGAAGCTTTCTTT. Protein product: CASSMKGNTEAFF. The whole variable domain, filled in from reference TRBV19 and TRBJ1-1, reads DGGITQSPKYLFRKEGQNVTLSCEQNLNHDAMYWYRQDPGQGLRLIYYSQIVNDFQKGDIAEGYSVSREKKESFPLTVTSAQKNPTAFYLCASSMKGNTEAFFGQGTRLTVV.

This clonotype turned up a few times. The genes are TRBV20-1 and TRBJ2-3, with D unresolved. Germline assignment: CDR1 DFQATT and CDR2 SNEGSKA (reference sequence). Trimming took 4 bases from V and 8 from J, leaving 22 bases between them. The CDR3 length is 15 residues. The CDR3 protein is CSANALRLRLGTQYF. The DNA of the CDR3 is TGCAGTGCTAATGCCCTCAGGCTCCGTTTGGGTACGCAGTATTTT.

The gene calls are TRBV18 and TRBJ1-2; 8 nucleotides line up with TRBD1. V gave up 6 bases and J gave up 0 bases; unmatched junction bases: 12. Germline V lookup: CDR1 KGHSH, CDR2 LQKENI. CDR3 length: 17 residues. The CDR3 DNA reads as TGTGCCAGCTCGCTAGGACAGGGATCATCATCTAACTATGGCTACACCTTC. Amino acid sequence: CASSLGQGSSSNYGYTF.

This chain connects TRBV9 to TRBJ2-5, with TRBD2 identical over 8 bases. Germline loops: CDR1 SGDLS, CDR2 YYNGEE. The ends lost 2 bases at V and 2 bases at J; junction bases unmatched: 2. The length of the CDR3 is 14 residues. The CDR3 DNA sequence: TGTGCCAGCAGCGTTAGCGGGACGCAAGAGACCCAGTACTTC. Encoded protein: CASSVSGTQETQYF.

This clonotype was seen ten or more times. This chain links TRBV7-2 with TRBJ2-7; perhaps TRBD2 as D (6 bases). The CDR3 is made up of 15 amino acids. Germline CDR1 reads SGHTA; CDR2 reads FQGNSA. V lost 3 bases and J 3 bases, leaving 15 bases between the germline ends. Here the CDR3 reads CASSFDGSGFYEQYF. In DNA, the CDR3 is TGTGCCAGCAGCTTTGACGGGAGTGGCTTCTACGAGCAGTACTTC.